The rows below give T cell receptor beta chains drawn from one sample of a study of Tregs in tolerant kidney transplant recipients. Using immunoSEQ multiplex PCR, the repertoire was profiled, and TCRdb retains in-frame clones only, with some absent. The profile shows approximately 60,000 clones, more than 70% of them singletons. Sequencing used CD4+ T cells from blood. These receptors were collected from a human donor in good health. Each CDR3 is given with its conserved first and last residue. A D gene is named only where the DNA matches it firmly. Clone size is given for some rows only: seen once, a few or many times, or a class if the clone is expanded.

-	TRBV29-1	TRBD1	TRBJ1-1	TGCAGCGTCCGGACAGGGATGAACACTGAAGCTTTCTTT	CSVRTGMNTEAFF
-	TRBV30	-	TRBJ2-7	TGTGCCTGGAGTCTTTTCGGAGGCTCCTACGAGCAGTACTTC	CAWSLFGGSYEQYF
-	TRBV30	TRBD2	TRBJ2-5	TGTGCCTGGAGCCCGGCGGGAGTGGAGACCCAGTACTTC	CAWSPAGVETQYF
-	TRBV21-1	-	TRBJ2-5	TGTGCCAGCAGCAAAGCGCTTTGGGGCGTTAGTCAGGGATCGTACCAAGAGACCCAGTACTTC	CASSKALWGVSQGSYQETQYF
-	TRBV27	TRBD1	TRBJ2-5	TGTGCCAGCAGCCCCCAAACAGGGGTAGGGAGAGAGACCCAGTACTTC	CASSPQTGVGRETQYF
-	TRBV7-2	-	TRBJ1-1	TGTGCCAGCAGCCCGCATTTACAGGGAGGGAACACTGAAGCTTTCTTT	CASSPHLQGGNTEAFF
few	TRBV6-4	-	TRBJ1-2	TGTGCCAGCAGTGACAGACCCGGGACATCGTATGGCTACACCTTC	CASSDRPGTSYGYTF
-	TRBV5-4	TRBD1	TRBJ2-7	TGTGCCAGCAGCCCCGGACAGGGTAGGTCCTACGAGCAGTACTTC	CASSPGQGRSYEQYF
-	TRBV7-9	-	TRBJ1-1	TGTGCCAGCAGCTTAACGACAATCCGCAGGGCCCTGATGAACACTGAAGCTTTCTTT	CASSLTTIRRALMNTEAFF
-	TRBV9	-	TRBJ1-4	TGTGCCAGCAGCGTAGACGGCGGTCCAACTAATGAAAAACTGTTTTTT	CASSVDGGPTNEKLFF
-	TRBV5-1	TRBD2	TRBJ2-3	TGCGCCAGCGGACTAGGCCCCACAGATACGCAGTATTTT	CASGLGPTDTQYF
-	TRBV30	TRBD2	TRBJ2-5	TGTGCCTGGAGTGTACTCTCCGCGGGGGGTTTAAAGACCCAGTACTTC	CAWSVLSAGGLKTQYF
-	TRBV5-1	-	TRBJ1-1	TGCGCCAGCAGCCATGGGACTCTTGGGACTGAAGCTTTCTTT	CASSHGTLGTEAFF
-	TRBV29-1	-	TRBJ2-3	TGCAGCGTTGGCCGACAGGGAGGTCAAGATACGCAGTATTTT	CSVGRQGGQDTQYF
-	TRBV5-1	-	TRBJ1-1	TGCGCCAGCAGCTTGGGGTTAGGGAACACTGAAGCTTTCTTT	CASSLGLGNTEAFF
-	TRBV7-2	TRBD2	TRBJ2-7	TGTGCCAGCAGCCCCGGGGGGTTTCAGTACTTC	CASSPGGFQYF
-	TRBV7-2	-	TRBJ2-7	TGTGCCAGCAGCTCCACCCGATACGAGCAGTACTTC	CASSSTRYEQYF
-	TRBV10-3	-	TRBJ2-1	TGTGCCATCACCGGGGGTTCCTACAATGAGCAGTTCTTC	CAITGGSYNEQFF
medium-sized	TRBV4-3	-	TRBJ1-5	TGCGCCAGCAGCCAAGATTTGAGGTCCACCCAGCATTTT	CASSQDLRSTQHF
-	TRBV19	TRBD1	TRBJ1-1	TGTGCCAGTGGACAGGGCTTGAGCACTGAAGCTTTCTTT	CASGQGLSTEAFF
-	TRBV5-4	-	TRBJ1-2	TGTGCCAGCAGTTTCAGCCCTAACTATGGCTACACCTTC	CASSFSPNYGYTF
-	TRBV29-1	-	TRBJ2-4	TGCAGCGTCCGAGACCTTGCCAAAAACATTCAGTACTTC	CSVRDLAKNIQYF
-	TRBV4-2	TRBD1	TRBJ2-1	TGTGCCAGCGCATGGACAGGGGATTTTGGGAGGGCCCCGGAAAATGAGCAGTTCTTC	CASAWTGDFGRAPENEQFF
-	TRBV5-6	-	TRBJ1-2	TGTGCCAGCAGCCTGGCCAGGGAGGGTGGCTACACCTTC	CASSLAREGGYTF